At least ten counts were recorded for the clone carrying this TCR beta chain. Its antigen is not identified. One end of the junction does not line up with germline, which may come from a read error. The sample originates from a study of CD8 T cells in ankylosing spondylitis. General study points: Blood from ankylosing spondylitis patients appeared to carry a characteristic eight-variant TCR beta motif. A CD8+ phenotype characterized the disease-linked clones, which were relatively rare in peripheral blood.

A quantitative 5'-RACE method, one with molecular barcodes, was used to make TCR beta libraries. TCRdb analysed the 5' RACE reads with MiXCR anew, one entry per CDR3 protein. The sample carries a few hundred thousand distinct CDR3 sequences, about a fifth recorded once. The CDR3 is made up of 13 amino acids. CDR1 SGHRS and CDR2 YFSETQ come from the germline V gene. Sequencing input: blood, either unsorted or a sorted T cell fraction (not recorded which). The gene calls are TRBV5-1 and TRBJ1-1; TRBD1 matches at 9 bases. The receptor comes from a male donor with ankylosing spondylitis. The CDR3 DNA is TGTGCCAGCAGTTCGACAGGGGGGACTGAAGCTTTCTTT. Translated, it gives CASSSTGGTEAFF.